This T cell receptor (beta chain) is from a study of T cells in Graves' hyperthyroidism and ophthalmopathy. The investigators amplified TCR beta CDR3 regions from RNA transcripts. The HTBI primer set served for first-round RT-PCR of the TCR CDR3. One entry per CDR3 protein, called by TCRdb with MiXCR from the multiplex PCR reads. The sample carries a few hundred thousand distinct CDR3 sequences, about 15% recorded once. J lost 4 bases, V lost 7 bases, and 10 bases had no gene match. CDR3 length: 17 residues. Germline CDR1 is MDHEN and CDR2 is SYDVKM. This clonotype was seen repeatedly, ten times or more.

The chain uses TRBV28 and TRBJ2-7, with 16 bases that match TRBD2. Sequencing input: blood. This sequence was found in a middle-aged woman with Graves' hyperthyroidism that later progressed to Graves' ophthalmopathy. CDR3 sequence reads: CASTLGLAGGPRYEQYF. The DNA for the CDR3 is TGTGCCAGCACCCTGGGACTAGCGGGAGGGCCGAGGTACGAGCAGTACTTC.